The 2 T cell receptor beta chains reported below all come from one sample, sequenced in a study of cytomegalovirus exposure and HLA in healthy donors. PCR primers comprised 60 Vbeta and 13 Jbeta primers. Sequencing used immunoSEQ multiplex PCR; TCRdb keeps in-frame clones, though not all of them. The table shows about 86,000 clones, with 60% to 80% occurring only once. The sequenced material came from PBMCs. The receptors here all came from a woman in her 50s in good health and CMV-seropositive.

The V gene is TRBV5-4, the J gene TRBJ2-7; maybe TRBD2 (6 bases). The germline V gene has CDR1 SGHNT and CDR2 YYREEE (reference sequence). The CDR3 sequence is 14 residues long. V was trimmed by 2 bases and J by 2 bases, leaving 11 bases between them. The CDR3 bases are TGTGCCAGCAGCTTCGGGGGAGTGCCCTACGAGCAGTACTTC. Residues: CASSFGGVPYEQYF.

This clone was seen more than once but under ten times. CDR3 coding DNA: TGTGCCAGCAGTCAAACAGGCTACGAGCAGTACTTC. This gives the protein CASSQTGYEQYF. The chain uses TRBV28 and TRBJ2-7; tentatively, D is TRBD1 (5 bases). Deletions cut 5 bases from V and 3 bases from J, with 8 bases between. This CDR3 comprises 12 residues. Germline V gene sequence: CDR1 MDHEN, CDR2 SYDVKM.